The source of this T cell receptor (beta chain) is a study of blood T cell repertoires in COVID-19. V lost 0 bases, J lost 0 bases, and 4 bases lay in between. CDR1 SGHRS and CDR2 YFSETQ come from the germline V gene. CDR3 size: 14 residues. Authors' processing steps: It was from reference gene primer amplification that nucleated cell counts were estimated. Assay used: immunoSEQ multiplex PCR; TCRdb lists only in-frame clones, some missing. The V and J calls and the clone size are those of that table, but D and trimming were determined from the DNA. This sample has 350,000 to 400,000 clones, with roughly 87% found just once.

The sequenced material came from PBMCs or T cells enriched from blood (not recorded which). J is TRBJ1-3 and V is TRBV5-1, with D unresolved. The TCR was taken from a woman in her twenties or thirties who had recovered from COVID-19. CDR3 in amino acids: CASSLADSGNTIYF. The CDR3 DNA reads TGCGCCAGCAGCTTGGCAGACTCTGGAAACACCATATATTTT.